The 14 T cell receptor beta chains below were found in one sample sequenced in a study of graft-versus-host responses after intestinal transplantation. This table comes from immunoSEQ multiplex PCR, and its TCRdb copy is limited to in-frame clones, with some not included. Counted here are 10,000 to 15,000 clones, roughly 93% occurring once; the ten biggest clones make up approximately 20%. Sample: PBMCs, taken about 110 days after intestinal transplant. The receptors here all came from a human patient who received an intestinal transplant, so some T cells may come from the graft donor.

This chain uses TRBV2 with TRBJ2-1; tentative D call: TRBD2 (6 bases). The germline V gene encodes CDR1 SNHLY and CDR2 FYNNEI. The CDR3 contains 15 residues. Trimming stripped 4 bases from V and 7 bases from J, with 17 bases between. The CDR3 loop is CASSARDPAGNEQFF. The CDR3, as DNA: TGTGCCAGCAGTGCCAGGGACCCCGCGGGGAATGAGCAGTTCTTC.

With respect to this clone: The identical CDR3 is also encoded by other nucleotide sequences in the sample. The CDR3 sequence is CASRLTQVSTDTQYF. Here the CDR3 DNA reads TGCGCCAGTCGTCTGACACAGGTTAGCACAGATACGCAGTATTTT. V usage is TRBV5-1 and J usage is TRBJ2-3; weak D call: TRBD1 (5 bases). Germline V gene data show CDR1 as SGHRS and CDR2 as YFSETQ. V was pared by 8 bases and J by 0 bases, with 16 bases between. The CDR3 consists of 15 residues.

V is TRBV28 and J is TRBJ1-5; tentatively, D is TRBD1 (5 bases). Per the germline V gene, CDR1 is MDHEN and CDR2 is SYDVKM. The V end was cut by 3 bases, the J end by 0 bases, with 15 bases between. This CDR3 has 17 residues. As DNA, the CDR3 is TGTGCCAGCAGTTTGGGACTAACGTCTAATAGCAATCAGCCCCAGCATTTT. It translates to CASSLGLTSNSNQPQHF.

This clone has more than one count but fewer than ten. This chain links TRBV7-9 with TRBJ2-1; 8 nucleotides agree with TRBD2. CDR1 and CDR2 from the germline V gene are SEHNR and FQNEAQ (reference sequence). CDR3 size: 16 residues. Germline trimming cut 1 base from V and 6 bases from J; bases unmatched to any gene: 8. CDR3 sequence: CASSLGSSAGVNEQFF. The CDR3 bases are TGTGCCAGCAGCTTAGGTTCTTCAGCGGGAGTCAATGAGCAGTTCTTC.

The J gene is TRBJ2-5, the V gene TRBV28; 10 bases are a match to TRBD2. The J call could be wrong; TRBJ2-7 is a better fit for the DNA end. The germline V gene has CDR1 MDHEN and CDR2 SYDVKM. The CDR3 is 20 residues long. The CDR3, as DNA: TGTGCCAGCAGTTTACTCCCGCAAATTAGGACTAGCGGTTTTCCCTACGAGCAGTACTTC. This codes for CASSLLPQIRTSGFPYEQYF.

A single count supports this clone. The V call is TRBV7-3, the J call TRBJ2-4, with 7 bases aligning to TRBD2. There are 19 residues in the CDR3. Germline V CDR1 and CDR2: SGHTA, FQGTGA. The V segment lost 5 bases and the J segment 0 bases; nucleotides outside the gene matches: 16. The CDR3 protein is CASSPGMASGGLAKNIQYF. The CDR3 DNA reads TGTGCCAGCAGCCCCGGGATGGCTAGCGGAGGACTAGCCAAAAACATTCAGTACTTC.

The CDR3 is CASTGTIKRELFF. In nucleotides, the CDR3 is TGTGCCAGTACGGGGACAATCAAGCGGGAGCTGTTTTTT. The rearrangement uses TRBV19 and TRBJ2-2; weak D call: TRBD1 (6 bases). The V gene's germline CDR1 is LNHDA and CDR2 SQIVND (reference sequence). V lost 7 bases to trimming and J lost 9 bases, with 15 bases between them. The CDR3 has 13 amino acids.

The genes are TRBV27 and TRBJ1-4; D perhaps matches TRBD1 (6 bases). CDR3 length equals 17 residues. Germline V gives CDR1 MNHEY, CDR2 SMNVEV (reference sequence). V was pared by 1 base and J by 7 bases, with 19 bases between. The CDR3 DNA is TGTGCCAGCAGTTTATACAATCCGGTCTCCAGGGGTGAAAAACTGTTTTTT. Its protein is CASSLYNPVSRGEKLFF. Drawing the rest from reference TRBV27 and TRBJ1-4, the complete variable domain is EAQVTQNPRYLITVTGKKLTVTCSQNMNHEYMSWYRQDPGLGLRQIYYSMNVEVTDKGDVPEGYKVSRKEKRNFPLILESPSPNQTSLYFCASSLYNPVSRGEKLFFGSGTQLSVL.

The V call is TRBV2, the J call TRBJ2-5; 9 bases fit TRBD2. The CDR3 loop spans 17 amino acids. V trimming: 0 bases; J trimming: 3 bases; junction bases outside the gene matches: 8. Germline V gene lookup returns CDR1 SNHLY and CDR2 FYNNEI. Written as DNA, the CDR3 is TGTGCCAGCAGTGAAGCGACGGCCGGACTAGCGAAAGAGACCCAGTACTTC. Translating it yields CASSEATAGLAKETQYF.

This clone was seen only once. J is TRBJ2-1 and V is TRBV11-2; D call uncertain. The germline V gene encodes CDR1 SGHAT and CDR2 FQNNGV. With 1 base removed from V and 8 bases from J, the gap between germline ends came to 12 bases. There are 14 residues in the CDR3. CDR3 sequence (DNA): TGTGCCAGCAGCTTAGCCCTTCTGGTTCATGAGCAGTTCTTC. Its translation is CASSLALLVHEQFF.

The chain has TRBV6-1 and TRBJ1-5, with D maybe TRBD1 (5 bases). Germline CDR1 is MNHNS and CDR2 is SASEGT. Trimming stripped 6 bases from V and 0 bases from J, with 12 bases between. CDR3 length equals 15 residues. DNA for the CDR3: TGTGCCAGCAGATTTAGACAGAATAGCAATCAGCCCCAGCATTTT. Residues: CASRFRQNSNQPQHF.

The rearrangement links TRBV2 to TRBJ1-5; 8 bases are a match to TRBD1. The ends lost 6 bases at V and 7 bases at J; junction bases unmatched: 8. The CDR3 consists of 14 residues. CDR1 and CDR2 from the germline V gene are SNHLY and FYNNEI. The CDR3 loop reads CASSRTGPSQPQHF. CDR3 sequence (DNA): TGTGCCAGCAGCAGGACAGGGCCCTCGCAGCCCCAGCATTTT.

The CDR3 here is CASSPRDRGLSSYNEQFF. The CDR3, as DNA: TGTGCCAGCAGCCCCAGGGACAGGGGATTAAGCTCCTACAATGAGCAGTTCTTC. The chain has TRBV5-6 and TRBJ2-1; 10 nucleotides align to TRBD1. Germline CDR1 and CDR2: SGHDT and YYEEEE. CDR3 length: 18 residues. Germline trimming cut 4 bases from V and 0 bases from J; bases unmatched to any gene: 10.

The chain combines TRBV2 with TRBJ1-2; no firm D call. This CDR3 has 16 amino acids. With 0 bases removed from V and 9 bases from J, the gap between germline ends came to 20 bases. The germline V gene encodes CDR1 SNHLY and CDR2 FYNNEI. In nucleotides, the CDR3 is TGTGCCAGCAGTGAAGCCGGGGAGCTTGCGGTTGAGAGCTACACCTTC. The encoded protein is CASSEAGELAVESYTF.